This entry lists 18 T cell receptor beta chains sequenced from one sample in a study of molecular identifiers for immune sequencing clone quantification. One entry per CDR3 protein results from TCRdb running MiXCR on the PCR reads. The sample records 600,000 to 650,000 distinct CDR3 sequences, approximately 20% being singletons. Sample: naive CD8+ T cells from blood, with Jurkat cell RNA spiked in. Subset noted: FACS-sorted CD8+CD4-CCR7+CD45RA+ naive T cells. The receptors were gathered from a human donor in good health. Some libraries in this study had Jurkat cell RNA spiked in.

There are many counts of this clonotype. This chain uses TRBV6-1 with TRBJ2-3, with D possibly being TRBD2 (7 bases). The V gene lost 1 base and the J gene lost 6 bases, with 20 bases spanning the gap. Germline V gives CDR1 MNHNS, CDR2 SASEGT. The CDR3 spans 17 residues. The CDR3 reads CASSEGYWGGIMDTQYF. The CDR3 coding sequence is TGTGCCAGCAGTGAAGGCTATTGGGGGGGCATCATGGATACGCAGTATTTT.

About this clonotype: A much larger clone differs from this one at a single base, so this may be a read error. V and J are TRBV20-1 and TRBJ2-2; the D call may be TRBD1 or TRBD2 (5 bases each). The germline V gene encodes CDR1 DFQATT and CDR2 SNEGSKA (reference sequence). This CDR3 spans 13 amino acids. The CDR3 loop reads CSAAERGTGEPFF. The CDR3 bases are TGCAGTGCTGCGGAGAGGGGCACCGGGGAGCCGTTTTTT.

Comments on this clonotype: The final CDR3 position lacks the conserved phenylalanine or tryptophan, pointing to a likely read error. Here the CDR3 reads CASSTGGRSYNSPLHS. CDR3 DNA sequence: TGTGCCAGTAGTACGGGGGGACGCTCCTATAATTCACCCCTCCACTCT. V and J are TRBV19 and TRBJ1-6; tentatively, D is TRBD1 (5 bases). In germline, CDR1 is LNHDA, CDR2 SQIVND (reference sequence). V lost 4 bases and J 0 bases, leaving 10 bases between the germline ends. The CDR3 runs 16 residues.

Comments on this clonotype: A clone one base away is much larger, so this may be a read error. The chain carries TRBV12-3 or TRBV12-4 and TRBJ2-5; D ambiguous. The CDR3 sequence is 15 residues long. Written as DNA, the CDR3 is TGTGCCAGCAGGGACCTGGGTGGGTCCCAAGAGGCCCAGTACTTC. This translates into CASRDLGGSQEAQYF.

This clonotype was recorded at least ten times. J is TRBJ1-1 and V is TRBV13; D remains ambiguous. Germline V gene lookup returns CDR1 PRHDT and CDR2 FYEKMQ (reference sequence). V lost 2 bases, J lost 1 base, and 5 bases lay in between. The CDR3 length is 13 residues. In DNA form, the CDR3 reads TGTGCCAGCAGCTTAAACCGGAACACTGAAGCTTTCTTT. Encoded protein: CASSLNRNTEAFF.

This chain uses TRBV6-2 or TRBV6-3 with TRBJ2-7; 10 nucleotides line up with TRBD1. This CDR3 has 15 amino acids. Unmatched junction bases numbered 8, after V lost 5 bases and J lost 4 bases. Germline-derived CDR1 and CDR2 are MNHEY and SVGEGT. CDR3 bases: TGTGCCAGCAGTACGTTTGGGACAGGGGCTTACGAGCAGTACTTC. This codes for CASSTFGTGAYEQYF.

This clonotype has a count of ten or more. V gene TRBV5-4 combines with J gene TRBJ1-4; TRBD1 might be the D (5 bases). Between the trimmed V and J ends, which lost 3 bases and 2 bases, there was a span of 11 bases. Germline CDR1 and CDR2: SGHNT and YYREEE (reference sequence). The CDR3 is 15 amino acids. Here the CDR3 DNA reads TGTGCCAGCAGCTACCAGGGATTGACTAATGAAAAACTGTTTTTT. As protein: CASSYQGLTNEKLFF.

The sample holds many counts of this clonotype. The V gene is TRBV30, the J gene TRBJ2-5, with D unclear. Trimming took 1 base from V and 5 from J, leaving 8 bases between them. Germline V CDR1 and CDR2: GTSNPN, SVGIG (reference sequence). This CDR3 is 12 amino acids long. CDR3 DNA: TGTGCCTGGAGTGCCCTGGGGGAGACCCAGTACTTC. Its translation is CAWSALGETQYF.

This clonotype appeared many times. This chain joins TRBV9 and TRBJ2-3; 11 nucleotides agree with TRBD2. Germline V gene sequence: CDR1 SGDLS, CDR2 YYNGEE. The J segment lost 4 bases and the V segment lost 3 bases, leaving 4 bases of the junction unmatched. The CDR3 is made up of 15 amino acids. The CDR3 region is CASSAIAGGPDTQYF. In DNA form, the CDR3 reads TGTGCCAGCAGCGCAATAGCGGGGGGGCCAGATACGCAGTATTTT.

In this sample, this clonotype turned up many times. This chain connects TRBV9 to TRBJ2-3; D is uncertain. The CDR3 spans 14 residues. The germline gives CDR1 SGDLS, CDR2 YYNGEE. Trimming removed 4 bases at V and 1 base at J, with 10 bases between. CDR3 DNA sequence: TGTGCCAGCAGCCTCTTACTCGGCACAGATACGCAGTATTTT. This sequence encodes CASSLLLGTDTQYF.

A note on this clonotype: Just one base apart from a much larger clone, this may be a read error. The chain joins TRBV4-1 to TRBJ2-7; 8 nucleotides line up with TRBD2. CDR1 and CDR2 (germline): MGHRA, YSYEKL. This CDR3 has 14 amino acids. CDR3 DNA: TGCGCCAGCAGCCCCAAAAGCGGGGGCTACGAGCAGCACTTC. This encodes CASSPKSGGYEQHF.

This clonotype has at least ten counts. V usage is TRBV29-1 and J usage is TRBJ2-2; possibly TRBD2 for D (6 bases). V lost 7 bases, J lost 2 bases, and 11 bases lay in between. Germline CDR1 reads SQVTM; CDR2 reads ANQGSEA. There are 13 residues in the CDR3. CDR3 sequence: CSGSAGNTGELFF. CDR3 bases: TGCAGCGGAAGTGCGGGAAACACCGGGGAGCTGTTTTTT.

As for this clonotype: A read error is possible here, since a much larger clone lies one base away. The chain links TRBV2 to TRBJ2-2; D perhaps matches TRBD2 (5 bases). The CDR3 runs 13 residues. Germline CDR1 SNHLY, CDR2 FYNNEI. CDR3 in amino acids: CAREEKYTRELFF. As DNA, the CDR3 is TGTGCCAGGGAGGAAAAGTACACCAGGGAGCTGTTTTTT.

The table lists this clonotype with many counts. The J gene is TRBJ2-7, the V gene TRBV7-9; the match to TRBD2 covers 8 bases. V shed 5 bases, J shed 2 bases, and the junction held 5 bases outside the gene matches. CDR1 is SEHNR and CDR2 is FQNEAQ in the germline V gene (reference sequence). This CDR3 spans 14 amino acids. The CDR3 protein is CASSPGLETYEQYF. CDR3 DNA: TGTGCCAGCAGCCCGGGACTAGAGACCTACGAGCAGTACTTC.

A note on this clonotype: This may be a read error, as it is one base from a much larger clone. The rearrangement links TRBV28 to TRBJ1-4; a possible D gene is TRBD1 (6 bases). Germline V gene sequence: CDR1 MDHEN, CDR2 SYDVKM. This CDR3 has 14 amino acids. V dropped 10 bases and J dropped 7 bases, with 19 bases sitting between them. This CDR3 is CATLGGAYGEKLFF. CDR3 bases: TGTGCCACCCTGGGGGGGGCGTACGGTGAAAAACTGTTTTTT.

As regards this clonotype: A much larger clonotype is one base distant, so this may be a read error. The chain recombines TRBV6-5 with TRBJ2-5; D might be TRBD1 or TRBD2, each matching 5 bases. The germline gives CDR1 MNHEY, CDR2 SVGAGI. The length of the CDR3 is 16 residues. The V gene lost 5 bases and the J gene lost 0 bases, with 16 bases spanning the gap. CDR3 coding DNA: TGTGCCAGCAGTCGGACTGGGGCGCCCTACCAAGAGACCCAGTACTTC. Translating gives CASSRTGAPYQETQYF.

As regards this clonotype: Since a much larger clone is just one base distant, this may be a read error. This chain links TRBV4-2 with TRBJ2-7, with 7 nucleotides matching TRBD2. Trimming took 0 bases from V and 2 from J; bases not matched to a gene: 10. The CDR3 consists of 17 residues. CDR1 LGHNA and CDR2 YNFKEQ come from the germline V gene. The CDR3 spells CASSQDGDGRLPYEQYF. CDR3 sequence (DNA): TGTGCCAGCAGCCAAGATGGAGACGGGAGGCTACCCTACGAGCAGTACTTC.

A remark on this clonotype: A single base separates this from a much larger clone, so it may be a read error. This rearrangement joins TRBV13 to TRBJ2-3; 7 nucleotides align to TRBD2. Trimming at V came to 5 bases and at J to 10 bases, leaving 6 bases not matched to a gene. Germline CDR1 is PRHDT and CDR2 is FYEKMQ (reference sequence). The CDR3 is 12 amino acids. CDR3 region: CASSPGRGAQYF. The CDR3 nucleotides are TGTGCCAGCAGCCCAGGCCGGGGGGCGCAGTATTTT.